This entry describes one T cell receptor beta chain. Trimming cost V 2 bases and J 2 bases, with 7 bases left between them. The CDR3 sequence is 13 residues long. Generated by immunoSEQ multiplex PCR, the TCRdb table keeps only in-frame clones and is missing some. The repertoire holds about 400,000 clones, with 85% to 90% as singletons. The sample is drawn from a study of blood T cell repertoires in COVID-19. Study-wide background: PBMCs, B-cell-depleted T cells, or T cells were the source of the cDNA or gDNA that made up the material.

All enrollees were roughly 18 to 89 years old and from fewer than 30 US areas. Before being deemed recovered, Cohort 3 donors had two negative PCRs, clearance, or symptom resolution. This clonotype was sampled from a woman in her 30s who had recovered from COVID-19. The sample taken for sequencing was PBMCs or T cells enriched from blood (not recorded which). This sequence joins TRBV12-3 or TRBV12-4 and TRBJ2-7; D might be TRBD1 (5 bases). The CDR3 loop is CASSLSRAYEQYF. The CDR3 DNA sequence: TGTGCCAGCAGTTTATCCAGGGCCTACGAGCAGTACTTC.